The subject of this entry is one T cell receptor beta chain. Its antigen is unknown. This sample is drawn from a study of T cells in Graves' hyperthyroidism and ophthalmopathy. Study information: The blood sample was taken at first diagnosis, before treatment began. Study results and caveats: Ophthalmopathy was distinguished from stable hyperthyroidism by 13 V-J signatures. Expanded thyroid clonotypes (above 0.001) were mostly also found in blood.

Germline V CDR1 and CDR2: SGHRS, YFSETQ. This CDR3 is built from 14 residues. J lost 5 bases, V lost 7 bases, and 11 bases had no gene match. The PBMCs were sourced from fresh peripheral blood (approximately 10 ml). From RNA transcripts, TCR beta CDR3 regions were amplified. The HTBI primer set was used in a first-round RT-PCR of the TCR CDR3. TCRdb used MiXCR to reprocess the multiplex PCR reads, holding one entry per CDR3 protein. The sample includes about 410,000 distinct CDR3 sequences, approximately 14% of them seen just once. The source material was blood. This chain links TRBV5-1 with TRBJ2-7; 8 bases are shared with TRBD2. This TCR came from a woman younger than 45 with Graves' ophthalmopathy. The CDR3 loop reads CASALGGGPDEQYF. CDR3 in DNA: TGCGCCAGCGCGCTTGGCGGGGGGCCGGACGAGCAGTACTTC.